This TCR beta chain was sequenced during a study of CD8 T cells in Susac syndrome. V was trimmed by 2 bases and J by 1 base, leaving 9 bases between them. CDR3 length: 15 residues. Germline assignment: CDR1 SNHLY and CDR2 FYNNEI. Random hexamers were used to reverse transcribe the RNA input (about 0.5 to 1 ug). TCRdb independently ran MiXCR on the immunoSEQ multiplex PCR reads; one entry per CDR3 protein. Found here are about 190,000 distinct CDR3 sequences, around 95% of them singletons; the top ten hold 0.098%. From blood CD8+ and CD4+ T cells, TCR beta sequences were generated. The sequence derives from a human donor with Susac syndrome. V and J are TRBV2 and TRBJ1-5; D perhaps matches TRBD1 (6 bases). Specimen: CD4+ T cells from PBMCs. Written as DNA, the CDR3 is TGTGCCAGCAGTGAACAGGGGATCAGCAATCAGCCCCAGCATTTT. It encodes CASSEQGISNQPQHF.